Presented here are 28 T cell receptor beta chains from one specimen sequenced in a study of cytomegalovirus exposure and HLA in healthy donors. The protocol was immunoSEQ multiplex PCR, while the TCRdb copy is restricted to in-frame clones and leaves out a portion. Of hundreds of thousands of clones listed, around 87% are singletons. Material for sequencing was PBMCs. These receptor sequences come from a woman under 30 in good health and CMV-seropositive.

The chain links TRBV27 to TRBJ2-5, with unresolved D. The V and J ends lost 0 bases and 3 bases respectively, with 8 bases between them. Germline CDR1 and CDR2: MNHEY and SMNVEV (reference sequence). The CDR3 spans 14 residues. The CDR3 bases are TGTGCCAGCAGTTTATCCCCAGGCAAAGAGACCCAGTACTTC. This gives the protein CASSLSPGKETQYF.

The chain is built from TRBV18 and TRBJ2-2, with a weak D call TRBD2 (5 bases). In germline, CDR1 is KGHSH, CDR2 LQKENI. V was pared by 3 bases and J by 3 bases, with 11 bases between. The CDR3 totals 15 residues. CDR3 nucleotide sequence: TGTGCCAGCTCACCTGCGGGTTTGGACACCGGGGAGCTGTTTTTT. The encoded protein is CASSPAGLDTGELFF.

This sequence joins TRBV5-4 and TRBJ2-5; D perhaps matches TRBD1 (7 bases). CDR1 SGHNT and CDR2 YYREEE come from the germline V gene (reference sequence). V was shortened by 5 bases and J by 0 bases, with 20 bases between the two germline ends. This CDR3 comprises 17 residues. The CDR3 loop reads CASRKTPQGGNQETQYF. For the CDR3, the DNA is TGTGCCAGCAGAAAGACTCCCCAGGGGGGAAACCAAGAGACCCAGTACTTC.

The table lists this clone with a few counts. A much larger clone is a single base away; this may be a read error. The CDR3: CASSLTGGTEAFF. The CDR3 DNA is TGTGCCAGCAGCTTAACCGGGGGCACTGAAGCTTTCTTT. The chain couples TRBV11-1 to TRBJ1-1; TRBD1 is a possible D gene (5 bases). Trimming cost V 2 bases and J 4 bases, with 8 bases left between them. There are 13 residues in the CDR3. CDR1 and CDR2 (germline): SGHAT, FQDESV (reference sequence).

Concerning this clone: The junction and the germline gene differ at one end; a read error may be behind it. The chain recombines TRBV7-7 with TRBJ2-3, with D possibly being TRBD1 (5 bases). The V gene's germline CDR1 is SSHAT and CDR2 FNYEAQ (reference sequence). The CDR3 consists of 16 residues. The CDR3 here is CASSLGQGYNTDTQYF. The DNA of the CDR3 is TGTGCTAGCAGCTTGGGTCAGGGCTATAACACAGATACGCAGTATTTT.

The V call is TRBV5-1, the J call TRBJ2-1; 12 nucleotides line up with TRBD2. V was pared by 4 bases and J by 2 bases, with 4 bases of the junction left unmatched. CDR1 and CDR2 from the germline V gene are SGHRS and YFSETQ. The length of the CDR3 is 16 residues. The CDR3 coding sequence is TGCGCCAGCAGCCCTGGACTAGCGGGACCCTACAATGAGCAGTTCTTC. Translated, it gives CASSPGLAGPYNEQFF. Full variable domain (outside the CDR3, taken from reference TRBV5-1 and TRBJ2-1): KAGVTQTPRYLIKTRGQQVTLSCSPISGHRSVSWYQQTPGQGLQFLFEYFSETQRNKGNFPGRFSGRQFSNSRSEMNVSTLELGDSALYLCASSPGLAGPYNEQFFGPGTRLTVL.

The chain combines TRBV6-1 with TRBJ1-5, with TRBD1 identical over 8 bases. CDR1 is MNHNS and CDR2 is SASEGT in the germline V gene. The CDR3 has 14 amino acids. The trim removed 5 bases at V and 1 base at J, leaving 1 base unmatched. The CDR3 DNA is TGTGCCAGCAGTCGACAGGGGAGCAATCAGCCCCAGCATTTT. Translated: CASSRQGSNQPQHF.

J is TRBJ2-2 and V is TRBV10-3; possible D gene TRBD2, 6 bases. Germline V lookup: CDR1 ENHRY, CDR2 SYGVKD. V was cut by 11 bases and J by 4 bases, with 17 bases left in between. CDR3 length: 14 residues. The CDR3 bases are TGTGCCTTGGCACGGGAGACTCTCACCGGGGAGCTGTTTTTT. This translates into CALARETLTGELFF.

The rearrangement joins TRBV5-6 to TRBJ1-5; no reliable D call. Deletions cut 3 bases from V and 7 bases from J, with 8 bases between. There are 12 residues in the CDR3. Germline V CDR1 and CDR2: SGHDT, YYEEEE. The CDR3 region has the DNA TGTGCCAGCAGCTCCACTAGCCAGCCCCAGCATTTT. Translation: CASSSTSQPQHF.

The chain is built from TRBV6-5 and TRBJ2-2, with D uncertain. The CDR3 is 13 amino acids. CDR1 MNHEY and CDR2 SVGAGI come from the germline V gene. Trimming shortened V by 3 bases and J by 1 base, and 3 bases separated the two germline ends. DNA of the CDR3: TGTGCCAGCAGTTATAAGAACACCGGGGAGCTGTTTTTT. It codes for CASSYKNTGELFF.

The V gene is TRBV6-5, the J gene TRBJ1-1; TRBD1 aligns across 9 bases. V shed 5 bases and J 3 bases; nucleotides not matched to a gene: 4. The germline CDR1 and CDR2 sequences are MNHEY and SVGAGI. This CDR3 has 14 residues. The CDR3 region has the DNA TGTGCCAGCAGTCCCACAGGGGGCCACACTGAAGCTTTCTTT. This encodes CASSPTGGHTEAFF.

This chain joins TRBV7-9 and TRBJ2-2, with TRBD2 matching 9 bases. This CDR3 spans 16 amino acids. V lost 5 bases and J lost 5; bases outside the gene matches: 9. The germline V gene has CDR1 SEHNR and CDR2 FQNEAQ (reference sequence). This chain's CDR3 is CASSHPEREETGELFF. For the CDR3, the DNA is TGTGCCAGCAGCCACCCCGAGCGGGAGGAAACCGGGGAGCTGTTTTTT.

This clone was counted between two and nine times. V usage is TRBV2 and J usage is TRBJ2-7, with 7 bases lining up with TRBD1. The CDR3 length is 16 residues. Germline V gene lookup returns CDR1 SNHLY and CDR2 FYNNEI. With V trimmed by 2 bases and J by 2 bases, 9 bases remained unmatched. CDR3 residues: CASSERLGQPTYEQYF. The CDR3 DNA reads as TGTGCCAGCAGTGAACGGTTGGGACAGCCTACCTACGAGCAGTACTTC. The full variable domain, in which reference TRBV2 and TRBJ2-7 provide the parts outside the CDR3, is EPEVTQTPSHQVTQMGQEVILRCVPISNHLYFYWYRQILGQKVEFLVSFYNNEISEKSEIFDDQFSVERPDGSNFTLKIRSTKLEDSAMYFCASSERLGQPTYEQYFGPGTRLTVT.

The chain is built from TRBV5-1 and TRBJ2-3, with D possibly matching TRBD1 (5 bases). Germline V CDR1 and CDR2: SGHRS, YFSETQ. The V and J ends lost 0 bases and 6 bases respectively, with 11 bases between them. CDR3 length equals 14 residues. CDR3 region: CASSLVQGGDTQYF. The DNA of the CDR3 is TGCGCCAGCAGCTTGGTGCAGGGTGGCGATACGCAGTATTTT.

The chain couples TRBV4-1 to TRBJ2-2; 12 bases align to TRBD2. CDR1 is MGHRA, CDR2 YSYEKL, per germline. The CDR3 covers 18 residues. The V segment lost 0 bases and the J segment 2 bases; nucleotides outside the gene matches: 4. The DNA of the CDR3 is TGCGCCAGCAGCCAAGATCCGACTAGCGGGAGCAACACCGGGGAGCTGTTTTTT. Translation: CASSQDPTSGSNTGELFF.

The gene calls are TRBV29-1 and TRBJ2-1; D gene ambiguous. The CDR3 extends over 14 amino acids. Per germline, CDR1 SQVTM and CDR2 ANQGSEA. V lost 3 bases and J lost 0, with 9 bases in between. The CDR3 loop is CSVETESSYNEQFF. Written as DNA, the CDR3 is TGCAGCGTTGAGACTGAAAGCTCCTACAATGAGCAGTTCTTC.

DNA of the CDR3: TGTGCCAGCAGCGTAGAACCGGGACTAGCGGGGTCCTACAATGAGCAGTTCTTC. Its protein product is CASSVEPGLAGSYNEQFF. The rearrangement links TRBV9 to TRBJ2-1; 13 nucleotides align to TRBD2. The CDR3 has 18 residues. Germline V gene data show CDR1 as SGDLS and CDR2 as YYNGEE. Trimming removed 0 bases from V and 1 base from J; junction bases left unmatched: 4.

This chain connects TRBV11-3 to TRBJ2-5, with a possible D match to TRBD1 (5 bases). The germline V gene encodes CDR1 SGHNT and CDR2 YENEEA. The CDR3 consists of 15 residues. V was trimmed by 1 base and J by 5 bases, leaving 14 bases between them. This CDR3 reads CASSLGARGRETQYF. CDR3 coding DNA: TGTGCCAGCAGCTTAGGAGCTAGGGGTCGGGAGACCCAGTACTTC.

The rearrangement uses TRBV2 and TRBJ2-3; 8 bases are shared with TRBD2. The germline gives CDR1 SNHLY, CDR2 FYNNEI. The CDR3 has 14 amino acids. J was trimmed by 4 bases and V by 6 bases; bases with no gene match: 6. The CDR3, as DNA: TGTGCCAGCAGCCGGGAGGGCCGGGCAGATACGCAGTATTTT. The encoded protein is CASSREGRADTQYF.

The CDR3 spells CASSEMGSPGSNEQYF. The CDR3 DNA reads TGTGCCAGCAGTGAAATGGGCTCACCGGGAAGTAACGAGCAGTACTTC. The chain carries TRBV25-1 and TRBJ2-7; maybe TRBD2 (5 bases). The germline V gene has CDR1 MGHDK and CDR2 SYGVNS. This CDR3 has 16 residues. The V end lost 2 bases, the J end lost 5 bases, and 19 bases lay between the germline ends.

The chain recombines TRBV15 with TRBJ2-5, with a weak D call TRBD2 (5 bases). The CDR3 runs to 13 residues. Trimming took off 5 bases at V and 5 bases at J, with 12 bases between the two ends. Germline CDR1 LNHNV, CDR2 YYDKDF (reference sequence). The CDR3 sequence is CATSPEEVETQYF. The DNA for the CDR3 is TGTGCCACCAGCCCAGAGGAGGTGGAGACCCAGTACTTC.

The J gene is TRBJ2-1, the V gene TRBV30; TRBD1 matches 8 bases. In germline, CDR1 is GTSNPN, CDR2 SVGIG (reference sequence). The trim removed 0 bases at V and 9 bases at J, leaving 4 bases unmatched. The CDR3 length is 13 residues. CDR3 DNA sequence: TGTGCCTGGAGTGTAGGGACAGGTGGTGAGCAGTTCTTC. Its translation: CAWSVGTGGEQFF.

The chain has TRBV6-5 and TRBJ2-1; the match to TRBD2 covers 7 bases. J was trimmed by 11 bases and V by 0 bases; bases with no gene match: 10. Germline V gene data show CDR1 as MNHEY and CDR2 as SVGAGI. CDR3 length: 15 residues. The CDR3 here is CASSYSPGGHVKQFF. In DNA, the CDR3 is TGTGCCAGCAGTTACTCCCCGGGAGGCCACGTTAAGCAGTTCTTC.

The V gene is TRBV7-9, the J gene TRBJ2-7, with D uncertain. This CDR3 contains 11 residues. The V gene's germline CDR1 is SEHNR and CDR2 FQNEAQ (reference sequence). Trimming shortened V by 5 bases and J by 2 bases, and 4 bases separated the two germline ends. The CDR3 DNA reads as TGTGCCAGCAGCCCAGCCTACGAGCAGTACTTC. Amino acid sequence: CASSPAYEQYF.

This clone appeared once. The CDR3 here is CASSRRGGTEAFF. Here the CDR3 DNA reads TGTGCCAGCAGCCGCAGGGGCGGGACTGAAGCTTTCTTT. The V call is TRBV9, the J call TRBJ1-1; D might be TRBD1 (6 bases). Germline V lookup: CDR1 SGDLS, CDR2 YYNGEE. Trimming cost V 4 bases and J 5 bases, with 12 bases left between them. The CDR3 has 13 amino acids.

The CDR3 loop is CSVAWAGVGEQYF. In nucleotides, the CDR3 is TGCAGCGTTGCGTGGGCGGGAGTGGGAGAGCAGTACTTC. This chain uses TRBV29-1 with TRBJ2-7; 7 positions agree with TRBD2. CDR3 length: 13 residues. V was pared by 4 bases and J by 7 bases, with 10 bases of the junction left unmatched. Germline CDR1 is SQVTM and CDR2 is ANQGSEA.

As regards this clone: Other DNA sequences in this specimen translate into the identical CDR3. This chain connects TRBV19 to TRBJ1-1, with TRBD1 as a possible D gene (6 bases). CDR1 is LNHDA and CDR2 is SQIVND in the germline V gene (reference sequence). V lost 8 bases and J lost 4, with 14 bases in between. This CDR3 is built from 13 residues. The CDR3 nucleotides read TGTGCCAGTTCGGACAGAGGGGGCACTGAAGCTTTCTTT. Translation gives CASSDRGGTEAFF.

The rearrangement joins TRBV28 to TRBJ2-7; 9 nucleotides align to TRBD2. Trimming at V came to 6 bases and at J to 6 bases, leaving 15 bases not matched to a gene. The CDR3 consists of 16 residues. CDR1 and CDR2 (germline): MDHEN, SYDVKM. The CDR3 spells CASSLTLAGTGGEQYF. As DNA, the CDR3 is TGTGCCAGCAGCCTGACCCTAGCGGGAACCGGGGGCGAGCAGTACTTC.